The rows below give T cell receptor beta chains drawn from one sample of a study of shared clonotypes between healthy human individuals. The table came from immunoSEQ multiplex PCR; TCRdb's copy has only in-frame clones and leaves some out. The table lists 2 million to 2.5 million clones, approximately 94% of them singletons. The sample comprised naive CD4+ T cells from PBMCs. These receptors all come from a man aged 18 to 29 in good health. Some clones in this sample may be carry-over from other donors' samples. The CDR3 runs from the conserved cysteine through the conserved F or W. D genes are given only for firm matches. Expanded clones get a size class; other rows say once, few or many, or leave the size out.

-	-	TRBV7-2	TRBJ2-7	CASSLGAMNYEQYF	TGTGCCAGCAGCTTAGGGGCTATGAACTACGAGCAGTACTTC
-	-	TRBV29-1	TRBJ2-5	CSASRETQYF	TGCAGCGCCTCCCGAGAGACCCAGTACTTC
-	TRBD1	TRBV6-5	TRBJ2-7	CASSYSGQSFYEQYF	TGTGCCAGCAGTTACTCGGGACAGAGTTTCTACGAGCAGTACTTC
once	TRBD2	TRBV6-1	TRBJ2-7	CASSERLAGISYEQYF	TGTGCCAGCAGTGAAAGGCTAGCGGGTATATCCTACGAGCAGTACTTC
-	TRBD2	TRBV7-9	TRBJ2-2	CASSFPGGAGTGELFF	TGTGCCAGCAGCTTTCCCGGGGGAGCGGGAACCGGGGAGCTGTTTTTT
-	TRBD1	TRBV19	TRBJ2-7	CASSPRTGWPGSYEQYF	TGTGCCAGTAGTCCTCGGACAGGGTGGCCAGGATCCTACGAGCAGTACTTC
-	-	TRBV10-3	TRBJ1-3	CAISESYSSGNTIYF	TGTGCCATCAGTGAAAGTTATAGCTCTGGAAACACCATATATTTT
-	-	TRBV5-1	TRBJ2-5	CASSLVQGRETQYF	TGCGCCAGCAGCTTGGTTCAGGGGAGGGAGACCCAGTACTTC
-	-	TRBV10-3	TRBJ2-1	CAISEDQRAGGNEQFF	TGTGCCATCAGTGAAGACCAGCGGGCCGGGGGAAATGAGCAGTTCTTC
-	TRBD2	TRBV9	TRBJ2-5	CASSVSGRALGATQYF	TGTGCCAGCAGCGTTAGCGGGAGGGCCCTAGGGGCGACCCAGTACTTC